The rows below give T cell receptor beta chains drawn from one sample of a study of T-cell reconstitution after alpha-beta-depleted transplantation in children. One entry per CDR3 protein results from TCRdb running MiXCR on the PCR reads. The top ten clones hold about 2.2% of a sample with a few hundred thousand distinct CDR3 sequences, approximately 13% of them seen once. This specimen consisted of PBMCs, mostly from graft donor cells, obtained 360 days after TCRalphabeta/CD19-depleted stem cell transplant. These receptors were collected from a male patient younger than 18 who had a stem cell transplant for acute myeloid leukemia, so the T cells may come from the graft donor. CDR3s include the opening cysteine and the closing phenylalanine or tryptophan. The D gene is left open where the match is weak. A row's size may be missing; if present it is once, few, many or a size class.

TRBJ2-5,TRBD1,TRBV7-9,NA,TGTGCCAGCAGCTTAGCGGGACAGCCCCTCTCGGGGTACTTC,CASSLAGQPLSGYF
TRBJ2-3,NA,TRBV30,NA,TGTGCCTGGAGTCGGGACGGCACAGATACGCAGTATTTT,CAWSRDGTDTQYF
TRBJ2-3,NA,TRBV4-3,NA,TGCGCCAGCAGCCAAGACACGGGAGGCACAGATACGCAGTATTTT,CASSQDTGGTDTQYF
TRBJ1-5,TRBD1,TRBV24-1,NA,TGTGCCACCAGTGAACGGACAGGGGGCAATCAGCCCCAGCATTTT,CATSERTGGNQPQHF
TRBJ2-7,TRBD2,TRBV5-1,few,TGCGCCAGCAGCTACACTAGCGGGAGGGTCTACGAGCAGTACTTC,CASSYTSGRVYEQYF
TRBJ2-5,TRBD1,TRBV20-1,few,TGCAGTGCTAGAGGGTCAGGACAGGGTCAAGAGACCCAGTACTTC,CSARGSGQGQETQYF
TRBJ2-2,NA,TRBV29-1,few,TGCAGCGTCCACATATTAGTGGGGGGCACCGGGGAGCTGTTTTTT,CSVHILVGGTGELFF
TRBJ1-2,NA,TRBV29-1,few,TGCAGCGTTGAAGATCCGTACAGGAGTACTAACTATGGCTACACCTTC,CSVEDPYRSTNYGYTF
TRBJ1-6,NA,TRBV29-1,many,TGCAGCGTTCAGGACCGCCCGAGGGAACCCCTCCACTTT,CSVQDRPREPLHF
TRBJ2-7,NA,TRBV15,many,TGTGCCACCAGCAGAGATCGGGCGGCCTCCTACGAGCAGTACTTC,CATSRDRAASYEQYF
TRBJ1-2,NA,TRBV28,many,TGTGCCAGCGGTCAACCACCGATCTATGGCTACACCTTC,CASGQPPIYGYTF
TRBJ2-1,TRBD2,TRBV5-1,NA,TGCGCCAGCAGCTTTGTTCTCGGGACTAGCAACAATGAGCAGTTCTTC,CASSFVLGTSNNEQFF
TRBJ2-3,NA,TRBV20-1,NA,TGCAGTGCTAGAGATAACAGGGCCCCAGATACGCAGTATTTT,CSARDNRAPDTQYF